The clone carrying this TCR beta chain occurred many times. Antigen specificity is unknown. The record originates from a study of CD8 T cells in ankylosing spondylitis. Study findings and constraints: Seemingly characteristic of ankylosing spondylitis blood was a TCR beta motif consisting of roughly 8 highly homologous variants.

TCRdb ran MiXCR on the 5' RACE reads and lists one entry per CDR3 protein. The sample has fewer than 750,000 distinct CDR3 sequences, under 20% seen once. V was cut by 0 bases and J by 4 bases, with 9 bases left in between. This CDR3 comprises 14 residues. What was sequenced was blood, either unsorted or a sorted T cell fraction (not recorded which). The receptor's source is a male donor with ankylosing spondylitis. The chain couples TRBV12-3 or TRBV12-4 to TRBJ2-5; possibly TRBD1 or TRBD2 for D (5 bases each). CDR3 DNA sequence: TGTGCCAGCAGTTTAGCGCTTGGGGGAGAGACCCAGTACTTC. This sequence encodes CASSLALGGETQYF.